The 29 T cell receptor beta chains below come from one sample, sequenced in a study of shared clonotypes between healthy human individuals. Only in-frame clones appear in the TCRdb table, and some are missing; sequencing was by immunoSEQ multiplex PCR. The sample yields under 2.5 million clones, about 90% seen once. Sequenced sample: naive CD4+ T cells from PBMCs. The subset was: CD45RA+ positively selected. Every receptor here comes from a man between 18 and 29 years old in good health. Some clones in this sample may be carry-over from other donors' samples.

This chain connects TRBV18 to TRBJ1-4; TRBD1 agrees at 7 bases. J lost 4 bases, V lost 3 bases, and 11 bases had no gene match. The CDR3 length is 17 residues. In germline, CDR1 is KGHSH, CDR2 LQKENI. CDR3 nucleotides: TGTGCCAGCTCACCTAGGCGACAGGGAGAAATTAATGAAAAACTGTTTTTT. Protein sequence: CASSPRRQGEINEKLFF.

This clone occurred once. This chain connects TRBV7-9 to TRBJ2-7, with a weak D call TRBD2 (5 bases). Trimming took off 1 base at V and 2 bases at J, with 9 bases between the two ends. The CDR3 is 14 residues long. Germline values: CDR1 SEHNR, CDR2 FQNEAQ (reference sequence). The chain's CDR3 is CASSLGGSAYEQYF. In DNA form, the CDR3 reads TGTGCCAGCAGCTTAGGAGGGTCCGCCTACGAGCAGTACTTC. The full variable domain, rest sourced from reference TRBV7-9 and TRBJ2-7, is DTGVSQNPRHKITKRGQNVTFRCDPISEHNRLYWYRQTLGQGPEFLTYFQNEAQLEKSRLLSDRFSAERPKGSFSTLEIQRTEQGDSAMYLCASSLGGSAYEQYFGPGTRLTVT.

A single count supports this clone. The rearrangement links TRBV28 to TRBJ1-2, with D maybe TRBD1 (5 bases). This CDR3 has 14 amino acids. V dropped 6 bases and J dropped 3 bases, with 14 bases sitting between them. Germline V gene lookup returns CDR1 MDHEN and CDR2 SYDVKM. The CDR3 DNA is TGTGCCAGCAGGCCTCAGACCAGGGACTATGGCTACACCTTC. This gives the protein CASRPQTRDYGYTF.

The CDR3 loop reads CASTLAGGSYNEQFF. Written as DNA, the CDR3 is TGTGCCAGCACATTAGCGGGAGGGTCCTACAATGAGCAGTTCTTC. The chain combines TRBV11-2 with TRBJ2-1, with TRBD2 matching 11 bases. The CDR3 sequence is 15 residues long. After removal of 7 bases from V and 1 base from J, the junction contained 3 bases not matched to a gene. Germline loops: CDR1 SGHAT, CDR2 FQNNGV.

The rearrangement links TRBV7-7 to TRBJ2-7, with 10 bases matching TRBD2. The CDR3 totals 15 residues. Germline CDR1 is SSHAT and CDR2 is FNYEAQ (reference sequence). The V segment lost 5 bases and the J segment 7 bases; nucleotides outside the gene matches: 11. The CDR3 bases are TGTGCCAGCAGCACACAGCGGGAGGGCCTTCGGGAGCAGTACTTC. Its translation: CASSTQREGLREQYF.

The rearrangement links TRBV4-1 to TRBJ2-6, with D possibly called TRBD1 or TRBD2 (6 bases each). This CDR3 has 16 amino acids. CDR1 is MGHRA and CDR2 is YSYEKL in the germline V gene. V was trimmed by 0 bases and J by 4 bases, leaving 10 bases between them. The CDR3 sequence is CASSQDRGVGANVLTF. Here the CDR3 DNA reads TGCGCCAGCAGCCAAGATAGGGGGGTCGGGGCCAACGTCCTGACTTTC.

V gene TRBV18 combines with J gene TRBJ2-5; no clear D gene. Germline V CDR1 and CDR2: KGHSH, LQKENI. There are 15 residues in the CDR3. Deletions cut 3 bases from V and 3 bases from J, with 14 bases between. In DNA form, the CDR3 reads TGTGCCAGCTCACCGTTTTTGTTGGCGGAAGAGACCCAGTACTTC. Translating it yields CASSPFLLAEETQYF.

The V and J genes are TRBV25-1 and TRBJ2-5; possible D gene TRBD2, 6 bases. V lost 6 bases, J lost 3 bases, and 14 bases lay in between. CDR3 length equals 14 residues. CDR1 and CDR2 (germline): MGHDK, SYGVNS. CDR3 nucleotide sequence: TGTGCCAGCAGCCCCCCCGGCGGGGAAGAGACCCAGTACTTC. Translating gives CASSPPGGEETQYF.

The rearrangement uses TRBV7-9 and TRBJ1-3; 8 bases line up with TRBD1. With V trimmed by 5 bases and J by 6 bases, 3 bases remained unmatched. Per the germline V gene, CDR1 is SEHNR and CDR2 is FQNEAQ (reference sequence). The length of the CDR3 is 13 residues. CDR3 coding DNA: TGTGCCAGCAGCACACAGGGGGTAAACACCATATATTTT. Translation gives CASSTQGVNTIYF.

Note on this clone: Other DNA sequences of this sample code for an identical CDR3. The V call is TRBV5-4, the J call TRBJ2-7, with 7 bases fitting TRBD1. Germline V gene lookup returns CDR1 SGHNT and CDR2 YYREEE (reference sequence). The CDR3 has 14 residues. J was trimmed by 4 bases and V by 5 bases; bases with no gene match: 9. The CDR3 coding sequence is TGTGCCAGCAGTAGGGGGCTAGCAGATTACGAGCAGTACTTC. It is translated as CASSRGLADYEQYF. The complete variable domain, with remaining parts taken from reference TRBV5-4 and TRBJ2-7, reads ETGVTQSPTHLIKTRGQQVTLRCSSQSGHNTVSWYQQALGQGPQFIFQYYREEENGRGNFPPRFSGLQFPNYSSELNVNALELDDSALYLCASSRGLADYEQYFGPGTRLTVT.

The V gene is TRBV7-2, the J gene TRBJ2-7; perhaps TRBD2 as D (6 bases). The germline CDR1 and CDR2 sequences are SGHTA and FQGNSA. V dropped 1 base and J dropped 4 bases, with 11 bases sitting between them. This CDR3 spans 14 amino acids. Here the CDR3 reads CASSLVGGPYEQYF. The CDR3 bases are TGTGCCAGCAGCTTAGTTGGAGGGCCTTACGAGCAGTACTTC.

The chain joins TRBV11-3 to TRBJ2-1; D possibly corresponds to TRBD2 (5 bases). The V gene lost 1 base and the J gene lost 4 bases, with 11 bases spanning the gap. The CDR3 runs 15 residues. In germline, CDR1 is SGHNT, CDR2 YENEEA. CDR3: CASSLVTSGYNEQFF. The CDR3 DNA sequence: TGTGCCAGCAGCTTAGTAACCAGCGGTTACAATGAGCAGTTCTTC.

This chain joins TRBV28 and TRBJ2-7, with D possibly TRBD2 on 6 matching bases. CDR1 is MDHEN, CDR2 SYDVKM, per germline. V lost 3 bases to trimming and J lost 2 bases, with 14 bases between them. The CDR3 totals 15 residues. The CDR3 sequence is CASSFFAGSPYEQYF. Written as DNA, the CDR3 is TGTGCCAGCAGTTTTTTTGCGGGGAGCCCCTACGAGCAGTACTTC.

Here the CDR3 DNA reads TGTGCCAGCAGCCAAGTCGGCGGGAGGACAGATACGCAGTATTTT. Translating gives CASSQVGGRTDTQYF. This chain joins TRBV14 and TRBJ2-3; TRBD2 matches at 8 bases. CDR1 and CDR2 from the germline V gene are SGHDN and FVKESK. The CDR3 totals 15 residues. V was clipped by 1 base and J by 3 bases; unmatched bases: 3. Together with reference TRBV14 and TRBJ2-3, the CDR3 gives the full variable domain: EAGVTQFPSHSVIEKGQTVTLRCDPISGHDNLYWYRRVMGKEIKFLLHFVKESKQDESGMPNNRFLAERTGGTYSTLKVQPAELEDSGVYFCASSQVGGRTDTQYFGPGTRLTVL.

The rearrangement links TRBV7-2 to TRBJ2-1, with no clear D. This CDR3 has 15 residues. The germline gives CDR1 SGHTA, CDR2 FQGNSA. V shed 5 bases and J shed 0 bases, with 11 bases lying between them. DNA for the CDR3: TGTGCCAGCAGCGAACGACAAGGCTCCTACAATGAGCAGTTCTTC. This translates into CASSERQGSYNEQFF.

V and J are TRBV12-5 and TRBJ1-1; possible D gene TRBD1, 5 bases. Germline V gene data show CDR1 as LGHNT and CDR2 as FRNRAP. Trimming stripped 6 bases from V and 4 bases from J, with 9 bases between. The CDR3 covers 12 residues. CDR3 nucleotides: TGTGCTAGTGGGGGCGGGGGCACTGAAGCTTTCTTT. Residues: CASGGGGTEAFF.

The chain couples TRBV28 to TRBJ2-5; no definite D call. Germline V gene sequence: CDR1 MDHEN, CDR2 SYDVKM. This CDR3 spans 16 amino acids. Trimming removed 7 bases at V and 5 bases at J, with 23 bases between. CDR3 sequence: CASNSGRTALIETQYF. CDR3 DNA sequence: TGTGCCAGCAACTCCGGCAGGACGGCTCTGATTGAGACCCAGTACTTC.

The chain combines TRBV7-7 with TRBJ2-5, with D hard to call. There are 15 residues in the CDR3. V dropped 5 bases and J dropped 5 bases, with 18 bases sitting between them. In germline, CDR1 is SSHAT, CDR2 FNYEAQ (reference sequence). CDR3 residues: CASSQISGVHETQYF. DNA of the CDR3: TGTGCCAGCAGCCAGATCTCTGGGGTCCACGAGACCCAGTACTTC.

The rearrangement links TRBV6-5 to TRBJ2-7; D is possibly TRBD1 or TRBD2 (6 bases each). Germline CDR1 MNHEY, CDR2 SVGAGI. This CDR3 contains 14 residues. The V end was cut by 8 bases, the J end by 5 bases, with 19 bases between. The CDR3 region has the DNA TGTGCCAGCGCCGCGCCCAGGAGGGGGGACGAGCAGTACTTC. Protein product: CASAAPRRGDEQYF.

The rearrangement joins TRBV19 to TRBJ1-5; D is ambiguous. Looked up from germline, CDR1 is LNHDA and CDR2 is SQIVND (reference sequence). The CDR3 has 14 residues. Trimming removed 2 bases from V and 6 bases from J, with 11 bases in between. The DNA of the CDR3 is TGTGCCAGTAGTATAATTCGTCAAGGTCAGCCCCAGCATTTT. This translates into CASSIIRQGQPQHF.

The genes are TRBV9 and TRBJ2-3, with 8 bases fitting TRBD2. Germline CDR1 reads SGDLS; CDR2 reads YYNGEE. The ends lost 2 bases at V and 4 bases at J; junction bases unmatched: 9. This CDR3 comprises 16 residues. CDR3 residues: CASSVTGGRWADTQYF. For the CDR3, the DNA is TGTGCCAGCAGCGTCACTGGCGGGAGGTGGGCAGATACGCAGTATTTT.

The chain has TRBV9 and TRBJ2-5; 7 bases are shared with TRBD1. CDR3 size: 14 residues. With V trimmed by 4 bases and J by 7 bases, 10 bases remained unmatched. Germline CDR1 SGDLS, CDR2 YYNGEE. In DNA form, the CDR3 reads TGTGCCAGCAGCCCCCGGGACAGCCATGGGACCCAGTACTTC. Amino acid sequence: CASSPRDSHGTQYF.

This clone came up once. The chain links TRBV2 to TRBJ1-5; 8 bases line up with TRBD1. The CDR3 covers 15 residues. Germline-derived CDR1 and CDR2 are SNHLY and FYNNEI. V was clipped by 4 bases and J by 3 bases; unmatched bases: 5. CDR3 DNA: TGTGCCAGCAGTGGCCGGACAGGGAACAATCAGCCCCAGCATTTT. Its protein is CASSGRTGNNQPQHF.

The chain combines TRBV29-1 with TRBJ1-3; D remains unclear. CDR1 is SQVTM, CDR2 ANQGSEA, per germline. Deletions cut 7 bases from V and 3 bases from J, with 7 bases between. This CDR3 is 11 amino acids long. In DNA, the CDR3 is TGCAGCGGCGGCCATGGAAACACCATATATTTT. This encodes CSGGHGNTIYF.

The chain combines TRBV7-8 with TRBJ2-7, with 9 bases matching TRBD2. From germline, CDR1 is SGHVS and CDR2 FQNEAQ. V gave up 5 bases and J gave up 3 bases; unmatched junction bases: 11. The CDR3 consists of 16 residues. The chain's CDR3 is CASSLGAGGVHYEQYF. CDR3 bases: TGTGCCAGCAGCCTGGGGGCGGGAGGGGTCCACTACGAGCAGTACTTC.

This sequence joins TRBV5-4 and TRBJ2-3; the D is unclear. V lost 0 bases and J 2 bases, leaving 10 bases between the germline ends. This CDR3 contains 15 residues. The germline CDR1 and CDR2 sequences are SGHNT and YYREEE (reference sequence). CDR3 amino acids: CASSLDRPNTDTQYF. CDR3 nucleotide sequence: TGTGCCAGCAGCTTGGACAGACCCAACACAGATACGCAGTATTTT.

V and J are TRBV10-3 and TRBJ2-5; 9 positions match TRBD1. V was pared by 6 bases and J by 2 bases, with 7 bases of the junction left unmatched. The V gene's germline CDR1 is ENHRY and CDR2 SYGVKD. The CDR3 spans 15 residues. CDR3 DNA: TGTGCCATCAGGGCCGGGACAGGGATACAAGAGACCCAGTACTTC. Residues: CAIRAGTGIQETQYF.

The chain employs TRBV28 and TRBJ2-6; weak D call: TRBD1 (6 bases). The V end lost 6 bases, the J end lost 0 bases, and 12 bases lay between the germline ends. Germline V gene sequence: CDR1 MDHEN, CDR2 SYDVKM. The CDR3 is 16 amino acids. CDR3 nucleotides: TGTGCCAGCAGGCAACAGGGTGGCTCTGGGGCCAACGTCCTGACTTTC. It codes for CASRQQGGSGANVLTF.

This clone was recorded only once. The V and J genes are TRBV12-5 and TRBJ2-3; the D is unclear. This CDR3 contains 12 residues. With 0 bases removed from V and 5 bases from J, the gap between germline ends came to 3 bases. Germline assignment: CDR1 LGHNT and CDR2 FRNRAP. The CDR3 sequence: CASGLVRDTQYF. CDR3 nucleotides: TGTGCTAGTGGTTTGGTTAGAGATACGCAGTATTTT.